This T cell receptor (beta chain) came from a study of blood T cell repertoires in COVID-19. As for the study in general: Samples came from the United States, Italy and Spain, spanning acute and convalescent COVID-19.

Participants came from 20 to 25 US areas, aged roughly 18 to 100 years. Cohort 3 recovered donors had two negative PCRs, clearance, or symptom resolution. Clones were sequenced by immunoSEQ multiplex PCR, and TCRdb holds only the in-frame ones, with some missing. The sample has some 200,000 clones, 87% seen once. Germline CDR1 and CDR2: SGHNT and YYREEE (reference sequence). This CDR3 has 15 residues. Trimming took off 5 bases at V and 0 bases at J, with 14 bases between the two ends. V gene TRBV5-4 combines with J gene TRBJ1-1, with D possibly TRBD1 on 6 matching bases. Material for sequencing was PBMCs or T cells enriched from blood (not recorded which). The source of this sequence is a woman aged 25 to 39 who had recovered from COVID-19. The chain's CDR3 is CASRPGDRMNTEAFF. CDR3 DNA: TGTGCCAGCAGGCCTGGAGACAGGATGAACACTGAAGCTTTCTTT.